One sample yielded the 26 T cell receptor beta chains listed below, sequenced in a study of T cells after yellow fever vaccination. TCRdb fed the 5' RACE reads into MiXCR, producing one record per CDR3 protein. The profile shows about 550,000 distinct CDR3 sequences, 15% to 20% of them singletons. The sample here was PBMCs, taken 15 days after the yellow fever booster vaccination. The receptors come from a man between 25 and 39 years old who received the YFV17D yellow fever vaccine.

This chain joins TRBV10-3 and TRBJ2-7, with TRBD2 identical over 10 bases. The V segment lost 3 bases and the J segment 2 bases; nucleotides outside the gene matches: 4. Germline V gene data show CDR1 as ENHRY and CDR2 as SYGVKD. The CDR3 contains 15 residues. The CDR3 DNA reads TGTGCCATCAGTGATAGTACTAGCGGGACCTACGAGCAGTACTTC. Translating gives CAISDSTSGTYEQYF.

This clonotype turned up a few times. The rearrangement joins TRBV20-1 to TRBJ2-7, with D tentatively TRBD1 (6 bases). The CDR3 has 15 amino acids. V dropped 0 bases and J dropped 2 bases, with 14 bases sitting between them. CDR1 is DFQATT and CDR2 is SNEGSKA in the germline V gene (reference sequence). Here the CDR3 reads CSARDLEQGTYEQYF. The DNA of the CDR3 is TGCAGTGCTAGAGATTTGGAGCAGGGGACCTACGAGCAGTACTTC.

Written as DNA, the CDR3 is TGCAGTGCTATGGGACAGGGGGCGCGCAATGAGCAGTTCTTC. Its protein product is CSAMGQGARNEQFF. The chain carries TRBV20-1 and TRBJ2-1, with 12 bases identical to TRBD1. There are 14 residues in the CDR3. V dropped 4 bases and J dropped 6; count of bases not matched to a gene: 4. CDR1 and CDR2 from the germline V gene are DFQATT and SNEGSKA (reference sequence).

This clonotype was observed a handful of times. The rearrangement joins TRBV5-5 to TRBJ1-5; D unresolved. Trimming cost V 2 bases and J 6 bases, with 15 bases left between them. This CDR3 is built from 15 residues. CDR1 and CDR2 (germline): SGHKS, YYEKEE (reference sequence). The CDR3 reads CASSFSRGGAQPQHF. The CDR3, as DNA: TGTGCCAGCAGCTTCTCTCGAGGAGGCGCTCAGCCCCAGCATTTT.

The rearrangement joins TRBV6-5 to TRBJ2-1; 8 bases match TRBD2. Germline V CDR1 and CDR2: MNHEY, SVGAGI. The trim removed 0 bases at V and 6 bases at J, leaving 7 bases unmatched. The CDR3 sequence is 16 residues long. CDR3 in amino acids: CASSYSSGSEGNEQFF. The CDR3 DNA follows: TGTGCCAGCAGTTACTCGAGCGGGAGTGAGGGCAATGAGCAGTTCTTC.

This clonotype was detected only a few times. J is TRBJ2-5 and V is TRBV20-1; a weak D match, TRBD1 (5 bases). The germline CDR1 and CDR2 sequences are DFQATT and SNEGSKA (reference sequence). V was pared by 3 bases and J by 0 bases, with 14 bases between. CDR3 length: 15 amino acids. The CDR3 sequence: CSASGRGMYQETQYF. The CDR3 DNA reads TGCAGTGCTAGTGGAAGGGGAATGTACCAAGAGACCCAGTACTTC.

This clonotype was seen more than once but under ten times. This sequence joins TRBV12-3 or TRBV12-4 and TRBJ2-7; 7 nucleotides match TRBD1. J was trimmed by 2 bases and V by 5 bases; bases with no gene match: 9. The CDR3 length is 15 residues. Here the CDR3 DNA reads TGTGCCAGCAGTCAACAGGACAGGCGCGCCTACGAGCAGTACTTC. Its translation is CASSQQDRRAYEQYF.

The chain carries TRBV5-6 and TRBJ2-7; 9 nucleotides align to TRBD2. CDR1 is SGHDT and CDR2 is YYEEEE in the germline V gene. The CDR3 spans 14 residues. Trimming removed 5 bases from V and 2 bases from J; junction bases left unmatched: 5. As DNA, the CDR3 is TGTGCCAGCAGATCGACTAGCGGCGCCTACGAGCAGTACTTC. Translated, it gives CASRSTSGAYEQYF.

The chain links TRBV12-3 or TRBV12-4 to TRBJ2-2; 11 bases map to TRBD2. V dropped 8 bases and J dropped 7; count of bases not matched to a gene: 6. The CDR3 is 14 residues long. This CDR3 is CASPHSGRVGELFF. In DNA form, the CDR3 reads TGTGCCAGCCCTCATAGCGGGAGGGTCGGGGAGCTGTTTTTT.

The chain has TRBV5-1 and TRBJ2-1, with D unclear. Germline CDR1 reads SGHRS; CDR2 reads YFSETQ. The CDR3 is 13 residues long. The V end lost 3 bases, the J end lost 6 bases, and 10 bases lay between the germline ends. This chain's CDR3 is CASSSVGFNEQFF. The CDR3 DNA sequence: TGCGCCAGCAGCTCAGTGGGGTTCAATGAGCAGTTCTTC.

This sequence joins TRBV27 and TRBJ1-6; D is unresolved. This CDR3 has 13 residues. The germline V gene encodes CDR1 MNHEY and CDR2 SMNVEV (reference sequence). Trimming pared 6 bases from V and 13 bases from J, leaving 16 bases between. This CDR3 reads CASSPSTTGPLHF. CDR3 nucleotide sequence: TGTGCCAGCAGCCCCTCCACAACGGGCCCCCTCCACTTT.

J is TRBJ2-7 and V is TRBV6-5; 7 bases match TRBD2. CDR3 size: 17 residues. V shed 4 bases, J shed 0 bases, and the junction held 12 bases outside the gene matches. Per germline, CDR1 MNHEY and CDR2 SVGAGI. The CDR3 coding sequence is TGTGCCAGCAGTTTTAGTGGGGAGGGAAGGAGCTCCTACGAGCAGTACTTC. Protein sequence: CASSFSGEGRSSYEQYF.

This clonotype was observed a few times. The rearrangement joins TRBV29-1 to TRBJ2-1; 9 bases are shared with TRBD2. The junction had 7 bases not matched to a gene; V was cut back by 4 bases and J by 12 bases. CDR3 length equals 12 residues. From germline, CDR1 is SQVTM and CDR2 ANQGSEA. The chain's CDR3 is CSVVAGGPVQFF. CDR3 sequence (DNA): TGCAGCGTTGTGGCGGGAGGGCCGGTGCAGTTCTTC.

The J gene is TRBJ2-5, the V gene TRBV10-3, with 10 bases matching TRBD1. Germline assignment: CDR1 ENHRY and CDR2 SYGVKD. V lost 5 bases, J lost 4 bases, and 13 bases stayed unmatched. The CDR3 spans 17 residues. CDR3 protein: CAISSNPGQGTGETQYF. The CDR3 nucleotides are TGTGCCATCAGTAGTAATCCGGGACAGGGGACCGGAGAGACCCAGTACTTC.

The sample holds one count of this clonotype. The rearrangement joins TRBV7-2 to TRBJ2-7, with 9 bases aligning to TRBD1. CDR3 length: 13 residues. The J segment lost 6 bases and the V segment lost 5 bases, leaving 5 bases of the junction unmatched. The V gene's germline CDR1 is SGHTA and CDR2 FQGNSA. The CDR3 spells CASSEQGAREQYF. In DNA form, the CDR3 reads TGTGCCAGCAGCGAACAGGGGGCGCGCGAGCAGTACTTC.

This clonotype was seen more than once but under ten times. The J gene is TRBJ2-5, the V gene TRBV15, with D possibly TRBD2 on 5 matching bases. Looked up from germline, CDR1 is LNHNV and CDR2 is YYDKDF (reference sequence). V lost 0 bases to trimming and J lost 4 bases, with 12 bases between them. CDR3 length: 15 residues. The CDR3 sequence is CATSRDFGEGETQYF. In nucleotides, the CDR3 is TGTGCCACCAGCAGAGATTTCGGAGAGGGAGAGACCCAGTACTTC. The entire variable domain, with the rest obtained from reference TRBV15 and TRBJ2-5, is as follows: DAMVIQNPRYQVTQFGKPVTLSCSQTLNHNVMYWYQQKSSQAPKLLFHYYDKDFNNEADTPDNFQSRRPNTSFCFLDIRSPGLGDTAMYLCATSRDFGEGETQYFGPGTRLLVL.

This clonotype was detected a few times. The CDR3 loop is CASSSSHNSPLHF. CDR3 DNA: TGTGCCAGCAGCTCGAGCCATAATTCACCCCTCCACTTT. The rearrangement links TRBV5-5 to TRBJ1-6; D call uncertain. V was shortened by 3 bases and J by 5 bases, with 6 bases between the two germline ends. CDR3 length: 13 amino acids. Looked up from germline, CDR1 is SGHKS and CDR2 is YYEKEE (reference sequence).

The rearrangement joins TRBV9 to TRBJ1-6; no definite D call. The V end lost 0 bases, the J end lost 4 bases, and 5 bases lay between the germline ends. Per germline, CDR1 SGDLS and CDR2 YYNGEE. The CDR3 is 14 amino acids. The CDR3: CASSVDRYNSPLHF. Here the CDR3 DNA reads TGTGCCAGCAGCGTAGACAGATATAATTCACCCCTCCACTTT.

J is TRBJ2-6 and V is TRBV5-1, with 9 bases aligning to TRBD2. The CDR3 is made up of 18 amino acids. The J segment lost 0 bases and the V segment lost 0 bases, leaving 4 bases of the junction unmatched. Germline CDR1 is SGHRS and CDR2 is YFSETQ. The CDR3 coding sequence is TGCGCCAGCAGCTTGGTAGCGGGAGCTAGCTCTGGGGCCAACGTCCTGACTTTC. Its protein is CASSLVAGASSGANVLTF. Full variable domain (missing parts from reference TRBV5-1 and TRBJ2-6): KAGVTQTPRYLIKTRGQQVTLSCSPISGHRSVSWYQQTPGQGLQFLFEYFSETQRNKGNFPGRFSGRQFSNSRSEMNVSTLELGDSALYLCASSLVAGASSGANVLTFGAGSRLTVL.

This clonotype has ten or more counts. The genes are TRBV7-2 and TRBJ2-1; 14 nucleotides line up with TRBD2. CDR1 is SGHTA, CDR2 FQGNSA, per germline. The V segment lost 5 bases and the J segment 9 bases; nucleotides outside the gene matches: 6. CDR3 length: 15 residues. This chain's CDR3 is CASSLGLAGVGEQFF. In nucleotides, the CDR3 is TGTGCCAGCAGCCTGGGACTAGCGGGAGTCGGTGAGCAGTTCTTC.

J is TRBJ2-3 and V is TRBV20-1; possibly TRBD1 or TRBD2 for D (5 bases each). Germline CDR1 reads DFQATT; CDR2 reads SNEGSKA (reference sequence). V was pared by 4 bases and J by 4 bases, with 18 bases between. The CDR3 spans 15 residues. The CDR3 region has the DNA TGCAGTGCTAAAGACAGCGGCCTTGGGCCAGATACGCAGTATTTT. It encodes CSAKDSGLGPDTQYF.

The chain links TRBV19 to TRBJ2-4; no definite D call. Germline V gene lookup returns CDR1 LNHDA and CDR2 SQIVND (reference sequence). Trimming pared 6 bases from V and 0 bases from J, leaving 9 bases between. The CDR3 length is 14 residues. DNA for the CDR3: TGTGCCAGTAGGAAGGACGTAGCCAAAAACATTCAGTACTTC. This codes for CASRKDVAKNIQYF. The full variable domain, with the rest looked up from reference TRBV19 and TRBJ2-4, is DGGITQSPKYLFRKEGQNVTLSCEQNLNHDAMYWYRQDPGQGLRLIYYSQIVNDFQKGDIAEGYSVSREKKESFPLTVTSAQKNPTAFYLCASRKDVAKNIQYFGAGTRLSVL.

This clonotype occurred a few times. The chain recombines TRBV7-6 with TRBJ1-1; TRBD1 might be the D (5 bases). The CDR3 is 13 residues long. With 8 bases removed from V and 6 bases from J, the gap between germline ends came to 16 bases. Germline CDR1 and CDR2: SGHVS and FNYEAQ. The CDR3 DNA reads TGTGCCAGCTTGGCAGTCGGGGGGTCTGAAGCTTTCTTT. This sequence encodes CASLAVGGSEAFF.

In nucleotides, the CDR3 is TGTGCCAGCAGCGGGGGACTAGCGGGGACTAGCACAGATACGCAGTATTTT. This encodes CASSGGLAGTSTDTQYF. The rearrangement uses TRBV9 and TRBJ2-3, with 13 bases aligning to TRBD2. This CDR3 has 17 residues. Germline CDR1 reads SGDLS; CDR2 reads YYNGEE. Trimming at V came to 3 bases and at J to 0 bases, leaving 4 bases not matched to a gene. Full variable domain (outside the CDR3, taken from reference TRBV9 and TRBJ2-3): DSGVTQTPKHLITATGQRVTLRCSPRSGDLSVYWYQQSLDQGLQFLIQYYNGEERAKGNILERFSAQQFPDLHSELNLSSLELGDSALYFCASSGGLAGTSTDTQYFGPGTRLTVL.

This clonotype was seen a handful of times. The gene calls are TRBV7-2 and TRBJ1-4; a possible D gene is TRBD1 (5 bases). The V and J ends lost 4 bases and 7 bases respectively, with 16 bases between them. Germline CDR1 SGHTA, CDR2 FQGNSA. There are 15 residues in the CDR3. CDR3 DNA: TGTGCCAGCAGCTCACCCCCGGGGGGTGGTGAAAAACTGTTTTTT. Translation: CASSSPPGGGEKLFF.

This clonotype was seen a handful of times. The V gene is TRBV11-1, the J gene TRBJ2-3; D possibly uses TRBD1 or TRBD2 (5 bases each). Germline-derived CDR1 and CDR2 are SGHAT and FQDESV (reference sequence). V gave up 1 base and J gave up 3 bases, with 8 bases separating them. The CDR3 is 14 amino acids. CDR3 sequence reads: CASSLDWGTDTQYF. CDR3 DNA sequence: TGTGCCAGCAGCTTAGACTGGGGGACAGATACGCAGTATTTT.